This entry is about one TCR beta chain. Its antigen is currently unknown. Several immunoSEQ plates received, in even portions, the genomic DNA of each subset. Method: immunoSEQ multiplex PCR; TCRdb's copy keeps in-frame clones and lacks some. The sample carries more than 2 million clones, 93% recorded once. The CDR3 runs to 14 residues. Trimming removed 1 base from V and 6 bases from J, with 12 bases in between. Germline assignment: CDR1 SGHAT and CDR2 FQNNGV. The sample is drawn from a study of shared clonotypes between healthy human individuals. Whole-study context: The plates for each donor numbered three CD4 naive, three CD4 memory, two CD8 naive and one CD8 memory.

Terminally differentiated effector memory CD45RA+ cells were excluded by CCR7 positive selection of CD45RO-negative cells. Findings of the study overall: The low donor count limited represented genetic and exposure-history diversity. Sharing of clonotypes among donors was expected to vary with sequencing depth.

This chain joins TRBV11-2 and TRBJ1-2, with D tentatively TRBD1 (6 bases). The material sequenced was naive CD8+ T cells from PBMCs. The sequence derives from a man between 18 and 35 years old in good health. Some clones in this sample may be carry-over from other donors' samples. CDR3 sequence (DNA): TGTGCCAGCAGCTTAGTGGTCCAGGGGAATGGCTACACCTTC. It yields the protein CASSLVVQGNGYTF.